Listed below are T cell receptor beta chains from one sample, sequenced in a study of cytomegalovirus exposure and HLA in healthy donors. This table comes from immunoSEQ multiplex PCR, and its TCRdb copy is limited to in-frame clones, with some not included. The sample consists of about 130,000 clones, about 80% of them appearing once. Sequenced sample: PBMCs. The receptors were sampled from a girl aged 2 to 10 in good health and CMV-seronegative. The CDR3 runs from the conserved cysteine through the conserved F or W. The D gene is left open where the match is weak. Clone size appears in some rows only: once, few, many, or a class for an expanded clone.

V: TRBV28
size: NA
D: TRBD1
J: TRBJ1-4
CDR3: CASSLGVKGAREKLFF
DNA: TGTGCCAGCAGTTTGGGGGTTAAGGGGGCTCGAGAAAAACTGTTTTTT

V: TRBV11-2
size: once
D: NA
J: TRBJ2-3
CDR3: CASSQERAVDTQYF
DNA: TGTGCCAGCAGTCAGGAGCGGGCTGTGGATACGCAGTATTTT

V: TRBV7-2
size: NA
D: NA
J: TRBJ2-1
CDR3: CASSLPSRDEQFF
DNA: TGTGCCAGCAGCTTACCTAGCCGCGATGAGCAGTTCTTC

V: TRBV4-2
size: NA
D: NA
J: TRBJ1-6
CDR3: CASSPDPGGSYNSPLHF
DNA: TGTGCCAGCAGCCCCGATCCCGGGGGCTCCTATAATTCACCCCTCCACTTT

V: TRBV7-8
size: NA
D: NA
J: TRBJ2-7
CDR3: CASSPARDYEQYF
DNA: TGTGCCAGCAGCCCCGCCAGGGATTACGAGCAGTACTTC

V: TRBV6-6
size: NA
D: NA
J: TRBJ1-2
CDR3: CASRSQTDGYGYTF
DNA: TGTGCCAGCAGAAGTCAGACAGACGGCTATGGCTACACCTTC

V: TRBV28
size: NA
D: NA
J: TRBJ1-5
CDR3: CASSLTGGGNQPQHF
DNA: TGTGCCAGCAGTTTAACCGGGGGAGGCAATCAGCCCCAGCATTTT

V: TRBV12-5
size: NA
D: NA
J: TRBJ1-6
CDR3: CASGRTDNNSPLHF
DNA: TGTGCTAGTGGTCGGACAGACAATAATTCACCCCTCCACTTT

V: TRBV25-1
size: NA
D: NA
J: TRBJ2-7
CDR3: CASSEGRTGSYEQYF
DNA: TGTGCCAGCAGTGAAGGGAGGACAGGCTCCTACGAGCAGTACTTC

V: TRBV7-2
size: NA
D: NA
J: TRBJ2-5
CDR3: CASSWKPQETQYF
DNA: TGTGCCAGCAGCTGGAAACCACAGGAGACCCAGTACTTC

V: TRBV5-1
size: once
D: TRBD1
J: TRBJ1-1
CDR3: CASTGQGALNTEAFF
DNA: TGCGCCAGCACGGGACAGGGGGCTCTGAACACTGAAGCTTTCTTT

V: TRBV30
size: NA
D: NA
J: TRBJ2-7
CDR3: CAWSPSYRVYEQYF
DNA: TGTGCCTGGAGTCCCTCTTACAGGGTTTACGAGCAGTACTTC

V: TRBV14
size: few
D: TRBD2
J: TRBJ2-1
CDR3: CASSQQLGLAGYNEQFF
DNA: TGTGCCAGCAGCCAACAACTGGGACTAGCGGGCTACAATGAGCAGTTCTTC

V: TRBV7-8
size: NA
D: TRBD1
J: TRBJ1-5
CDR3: CASSLAYGQGANQPQHF
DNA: TGTGCCAGCAGCTTAGCGTATGGACAGGGGGCTAATCAGCCCCAGCATTTT

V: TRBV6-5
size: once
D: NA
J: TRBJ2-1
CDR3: CASSYSSSLPYNEQFF
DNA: TGTGCCAGCAGTTACTCGTCTAGCCTCCCCTACAATGAGCAGTTCTTC